A selection of T cell receptor beta chains follows, all from one sample in a study of T cell responses to AZD1222 COVID-19 vaccine. Method: immunoSEQ multiplex PCR; TCRdb's copy keeps in-frame clones and lacks some. Here the sample spans 110,000 or so clones, 70% to 90% being singletons. This material consisted of peripheral blood, taken on day 0 of AZD1222 vaccination. These receptors were taken from an adult in good health. The CDR3 runs from the conserved cysteine through the conserved F or W. The order of the fields is D gene, clone size, J gene, V gene, CDR3 protein, CDR3 DNA. The D gene is left open where the match is weak. For some rows the clone size is stated as once, few or many, or as a class when expanded; others skip it.

D gene: .
clone size: once
J gene: TRBJ2-1
V gene: TRBV11-2
CDR3 protein: CASSSGWINEQFF
CDR3 DNA: TGTGCCAGCAGTTCTGGGTGGATCAATGAGCAGTTCTTC

D gene: TRBD2
clone size: .
J gene: TRBJ2-3
V gene: TRBV7-2
CDR3 protein: CASSASGRSGDTQYF
CDR3 DNA: TGTGCCAGCAGCGCTAGCGGGAGGTCTGGAGATACGCAGTATTTT

D gene: TRBD2
clone size: .
J gene: TRBJ2-1
V gene: TRBV5-4
CDR3 protein: CASGKGLAGGGEQFF
CDR3 DNA: TGTGCCAGCGGAAAGGGACTAGCGGGAGGAGGTGAGCAGTTCTTC

D gene: .
clone size: .
J gene: TRBJ1-4
V gene: TRBV10-1
CDR3 protein: CASSESLGAREKLFF
CDR3 DNA: TGCGCCAGCAGTGAGTCTTTGGGGGCCAGGGAAAAACTGTTTTTT

D gene: .
clone size: once
J gene: TRBJ1-1
V gene: TRBV19
CDR3 protein: CASSTKGVTEAFF
CDR3 DNA: TGTGCCAGTAGTACCAAAGGGGTCACTGAAGCTTTCTTT

D gene: .
clone size: few
J gene: TRBJ2-1
V gene: TRBV11-3
CDR3 protein: CASSLASGPYNEQFF
CDR3 DNA: TGTGCCAGCAGCTTAGCCTCGGGACCCTACAATGAGCAGTTCTTC

D gene: TRBD1
clone size: .
J gene: TRBJ2-7
V gene: TRBV19
CDR3 protein: CASAGGPYEQYF
CDR3 DNA: TGTGCCAGTGCAGGGGGTCCCTACGAGCAGTACTTC

D gene: .
clone size: .
J gene: TRBJ2-5
V gene: TRBV6-5
CDR3 protein: CASSYPSEETQYF
CDR3 DNA: TGTGCCAGCAGTTACCCGTCCGAAGAGACCCAGTACTTC

D gene: TRBD1
clone size: .
J gene: TRBJ2-7
V gene: TRBV6-5
CDR3 protein: CASSYSGQGAYEQYF
CDR3 DNA: TGTGCCAGCAGTTACTCGGGACAGGGGGCGTACGAGCAGTACTTC

D gene: TRBD1
clone size: .
J gene: TRBJ2-7
V gene: TRBV4-2
CDR3 protein: CASSAGQGISEQYF
CDR3 DNA: TGTGCCAGCAGCGCTGGACAGGGGATTTCCGAGCAGTACTTC

D gene: TRBD2
clone size: .
J gene: TRBJ2-7
V gene: TRBV7-6
CDR3 protein: CASSPRASGRASWEQYF
CDR3 DNA: TGTGCCAGCAGCCCTCGGGCTAGCGGGAGGGCTTCATGGGAGCAGTACTTC

D gene: .
clone size: .
J gene: TRBJ2-2
V gene: TRBV5-1
CDR3 protein: CASIEGGLSSTGELFF
CDR3 DNA: TGCGCCAGCATCGAAGGGGGACTCTCCTCAACCGGGGAGCTGTTTTTT

D gene: .
clone size: .
J gene: TRBJ2-1
V gene: TRBV13
CDR3 protein: CASSLGGSHYNEQFF
CDR3 DNA: TGTGCCAGCAGCTTAGGCGGGAGCCACTACAATGAGCAGTTCTTC

D gene: .
clone size: .
J gene: TRBJ2-7
V gene: TRBV5-1
CDR3 protein: CASSLPQGGIPYEQYF
CDR3 DNA: TGCGCCAGCAGCTTGCCTCAAGGAGGGATCCCCTACGAGCAGTACTTC

D gene: .
clone size: .
J gene: TRBJ2-7
V gene: TRBV29-1
CDR3 protein: CSVEGLYEQYF
CDR3 DNA: TGCAGCGTTGAAGGTCTTTACGAGCAGTACTTC

D gene: TRBD1
clone size: .
J gene: TRBJ2-7
V gene: TRBV10-3
CDR3 protein: CAISERGQGYEQYF
CDR3 DNA: TGTGCCATCAGTGAGCGGGGACAGGGCTACGAGCAGTACTTC

D gene: .
clone size: .
J gene: TRBJ2-2
V gene: TRBV28
CDR3 protein: CASSTAANTGELFF
CDR3 DNA: TGTGCCAGCAGTACAGCGGCGAACACCGGGGAGCTGTTTTTT

D gene: .
clone size: .
J gene: TRBJ1-1
V gene: TRBV5-1
CDR3 protein: CASSFGRTEAFF
CDR3 DNA: TGCGCCAGCAGCTTCGGAAGGACTGAAGCTTTCTTT

D gene: .
clone size: .
J gene: TRBJ2-6
V gene: TRBV4-2
CDR3 protein: CASSQVPLGANVLTF
CDR3 DNA: TGTGCCAGCAGCCAAGTCCCTCTAGGGGCCAACGTCCTGACTTTC

D gene: .
clone size: .
J gene: TRBJ1-1
V gene: TRBV30
CDR3 protein: CAWSLAGWGTEAFF
CDR3 DNA: TGTGCCTGGAGTCTGGCAGGTTGGGGAACTGAAGCTTTCTTT

D gene: .
clone size: .
J gene: TRBJ1-5
V gene: TRBV7-9
CDR3 protein: CASSAQGGNQPQHF
CDR3 DNA: TGTGCCAGCAGCGCGCAGGGAGGCAATCAGCCCCAGCATTTT

D gene: .
clone size: .
J gene: TRBJ1-2
V gene: TRBV12-3/TRBV12-4
CDR3 protein: CASSLDRIYGYTF
CDR3 DNA: TGTGCCAGCAGTTTAGACAGAATCTATGGCTACACCTTC

D gene: TRBD2
clone size: once
J gene: TRBJ2-1
V gene: TRBV27
CDR3 protein: CASSLGLVGNEQFF
CDR3 DNA: TGTGCCAGCAGCTTGGGACTAGTGGGCAATGAGCAGTTCTTC

D gene: TRBD2
clone size: .
J gene: TRBJ2-5
V gene: TRBV18
CDR3 protein: CASSPPGLAGDGETQYF
CDR3 DNA: TGTGCCAGCTCACCCCCGGGACTAGCGGGAGACGGAGAGACCCAGTACTTC

D gene: TRBD1
clone size: .
J gene: TRBJ2-2
V gene: TRBV29-1
CDR3 protein: CSALPKTGAGVTGELFF
CDR3 DNA: TGCAGCGCCCTGCCCAAGACAGGGGCCGGGGTCACCGGGGAGCTGTTTTTT

D gene: TRBD1
clone size: medium-sized
J gene: TRBJ1-6
V gene: TRBV28
CDR3 protein: CASRGQIFNSPLHF
CDR3 DNA: TGTGCCAGTCGGGGACAGATTTTTAATTCACCCCTCCACTTT

D gene: TRBD2
clone size: .
J gene: TRBJ2-1
V gene: TRBV30
CDR3 protein: CAGNSLAGYNEQFF
CDR3 DNA: TGTGCCGGAAACTCACTAGCGGGCTACAATGAGCAGTTCTTC

D gene: TRBD1
clone size: .
J gene: TRBJ1-1
V gene: TRBV18
CDR3 protein: CASSLGQGQGEAFF
CDR3 DNA: TGTGCCAGCTCACTGGGACAGGGGCAGGGTGAAGCTTTCTTT

D gene: .
clone size: .
J gene: TRBJ1-1
V gene: TRBV3-1/TRBV3-2
CDR3 protein: CASSPTPTNTEAFF
CDR3 DNA: TGTGCCAGCAGCCCCACACCTACGAACACTGAAGCTTTCTTT

D gene: .
clone size: .
J gene: TRBJ1-5
V gene: TRBV2
CDR3 protein: CASSVRANQPQHF
CDR3 DNA: TGTGCCAGCAGTGTAAGGGCCAATCAGCCCCAGCATTTT

D gene: TRBD2
clone size: .
J gene: TRBJ2-5
V gene: TRBV2
CDR3 protein: CASRGGEAQETQYF
CDR3 DNA: TGTGCCAGCAGGGGGGGGGAAGCACAAGAGACCCAGTACTTC

D gene: .
clone size: .
J gene: TRBJ1-6
V gene: TRBV13
CDR3 protein: CASSLRAGTNSPLHF
CDR3 DNA: TGTGCCAGCAGCTTACGGGCAGGGACTAATTCACCCCTCCACTTT

D gene: TRBD1
clone size: .
J gene: TRBJ1-6
V gene: TRBV19
CDR3 protein: CASSLQGAHNSPLHF
CDR3 DNA: TGTGCCAGTAGCCTACAGGGGGCGCATAATTCACCCCTCCACTTT

D gene: TRBD2
clone size: once
J gene: TRBJ2-3
V gene: TRBV2
CDR3 protein: CASSALAGGTDTQYF
CDR3 DNA: TGTGCCAGCAGTGCCCTAGCGGGAGGAACAGATACGCAGTATTTT

D gene: TRBD2
clone size: .
J gene: TRBJ2-3
V gene: TRBV5-1
CDR3 protein: CASSLGGGSTDTQYF
CDR3 DNA: TGCGCCAGCAGCTTGGGCGGGGGTAGCACAGATACGCAGTATTTT

D gene: .
clone size: .
J gene: TRBJ2-1
V gene: TRBV2
CDR3 protein: CASTGLGGPYNEQFF
CDR3 DNA: TGTGCCAGCACCGGCCTGGGGGGGCCCTACAATGAGCAGTTCTTC

D gene: .
clone size: .
J gene: TRBJ2-7
V gene: TRBV27
CDR3 protein: CASRGTYEQYF
CDR3 DNA: TGTGCCAGCAGGGGGACCTACGAGCAGTACTTC

D gene: TRBD1
clone size: .
J gene: TRBJ2-1
V gene: TRBV9
CDR3 protein: CASSVGGSGTGVLYNEQFF
CDR3 DNA: TGTGCCAGCAGCGTAGGAGGGTCGGGGACAGGGGTTCTTTACAATGAGCAGTTCTTC

D gene: TRBD2
clone size: .
J gene: TRBJ2-1
V gene: TRBV7-2
CDR3 protein: CASSPMGLAGLEQFF
CDR3 DNA: TGTGCCAGCAGCCCAATGGGACTAGCGGGACTTGAGCAGTTCTTC

D gene: .
clone size: .
J gene: TRBJ1-1
V gene: TRBV28
CDR3 protein: CASSPPGLPMNTEAFF
CDR3 DNA: TGTGCCAGCAGTCCACCTGGGTTACCCATGAACACTGAAGCTTTCTTT

D gene: TRBD2
clone size: once
J gene: TRBJ2-1
V gene: TRBV18
CDR3 protein: CASSPGLANLNEQFF
CDR3 DNA: TGTGCCAGCTCACCGGGACTAGCGAATCTAAATGAGCAGTTCTTC

D gene: .
clone size: .
J gene: TRBJ2-1
V gene: TRBV7-9
CDR3 protein: CASSSPFRDKRNEQFF
CDR3 DNA: TGTGCCAGCAGTTCCCCATTCCGGGACAAAAGGAATGAGCAGTTCTTC

D gene: .
clone size: .
J gene: TRBJ1-3
V gene: TRBV10-3
CDR3 protein: CAISPTGPGNTIYF
CDR3 DNA: TGTGCCATCAGCCCGACGGGGCCTGGAAACACCATATATTTT

D gene: .
clone size: .
J gene: TRBJ1-2
V gene: TRBV18
CDR3 protein: CASSRAGDGYTF
CDR3 DNA: TGTGCCAGCTCGCGGGCTGGGGATGGCTACACCTTC

D gene: .
clone size: .
J gene: TRBJ2-1
V gene: TRBV18
CDR3 protein: CASSPLGVPVSEQFF
CDR3 DNA: TGTGCCAGCTCACCATTAGGGGTCCCGGTCAGCGAGCAGTTCTTC

D gene: .
clone size: .
J gene: TRBJ2-7
V gene: TRBV6-1
CDR3 protein: CASSEIPSDNSYEQYF
CDR3 DNA: TGTGCCAGCAGTGAAATCCCTTCGGACAACTCCTACGAGCAGTACTTC

D gene: TRBD1
clone size: .
J gene: TRBJ1-6
V gene: TRBV6-5
CDR3 protein: CASSSQGAKNSPLHF
CDR3 DNA: TGTGCCAGCAGCTCACAGGGGGCGAAAAATTCACCCCTCCACTTT

D gene: .
clone size: .
J gene: TRBJ1-2
V gene: TRBV4-2
CDR3 protein: CASSQAGGYTF
CDR3 DNA: TGTGCCAGCAGCCAAGCGGGCGGCTACACCTTC

D gene: .
clone size: .
J gene: TRBJ1-2
V gene: TRBV9
CDR3 protein: CASTEGGYTF
CDR3 DNA: TGTGCCAGCACCGAGGGAGGCTACACCTTC